The rows below give T cell receptor beta chains drawn from one sample of a study of T cells after yellow fever vaccination. Using its own MiXCR run on the 5' RACE reads, TCRdb lists one record per CDR3 protein. The profile shows a few hundred thousand distinct CDR3 sequences, 8.7% of them singletons. The source material was PBMCs, sampled on the day of the first yellow fever vaccination. All receptors derive from a man aged 18 to 29 who received the YFV17D yellow fever vaccine. Each CDR3 is given with its conserved first and last residue. The D gene is left open where the match is weak. Only some rows state a clone size, as once, few, many or a class for expanded clones.

V gene	J gene	D gene	clone size	CDR3 DNA	CDR3 protein
TRBV7-9	TRBJ1-2	-	few	TGTGCCAGCAGCCCTCCGTCCTACCCCCCCGTATATGGCTACACCTTC	CASSPPSYPPVYGYTF
TRBV5-1	TRBJ2-5	-	-	TGCGCCAGCAGCCCACAAGGCGGGACAGAAGAGACCCAGTACTTC	CASSPQGGTEETQYF
TRBV20-1	TRBJ2-3	TRBD1	few	TGCAGTGCTAGAGATTCGGGCAGGGGGCTGGGAGATACGCAGTATTTT	CSARDSGRGLGDTQYF
TRBV5-1	TRBJ2-3	-	once	TGCGCCAGCCGAGGGCCAGGGTTGAAGAGCACAGATATGCAGTATTTT	CASRGPGLKSTDMQYF
TRBV12-3/TRBV12-4	TRBJ1-2	-	many	TGTGCCAGCAGTTTTTCCCTTGGCTACACCTTC	CASSFSLGYTF
TRBV6-1	TRBJ2-1	-	-	TGTGCCAGCAGGACGGGGAGCTCCTACAATGAGCAGTTCTTC	CASRTGSSYNEQFF
TRBV4-2	TRBJ2-1	TRBD1	-	TGTGCCAGCAGCCAAGTTCAGGGGGCTAGTGAGCAGTTCTTC	CASSQVQGASEQFF
TRBV5-1	TRBJ1-2	TRBD1	-	TGCGCCAGCAGCTTGGGACCCGACAGGGAGAACTATGGCTACACCTTC	CASSLGPDRENYGYTF
TRBV7-2	TRBJ2-1	-	-	TGTGCCAGCAGGCGGGGAGGTTCGTTTTCCAATGAGCAGTTCTTC	CASRRGGSFSNEQFF
TRBV24-1	TRBJ2-1	TRBD1	many	TGTGCCACCAGTGGAGGACAGGGCTCCTACAATGAGCAGTTCTTC	CATSGGQGSYNEQFF
TRBV28	TRBJ2-1	-	-	TGTGCCAGCAGTTTGAATTCGGAGGGGGCGAGCTCCTACAATGAGCAGTTCTTC	CASSLNSEGASSYNEQFF
TRBV5-1	TRBJ2-2	-	many	TGCGCCAGCAGAAGACAGAACACCGGGGAGCTGTTTTTT	CASRRQNTGELFF
TRBV19	TRBJ2-1	-	many	TGTGCCAGTAGTATTTATGAGGCGGGGAATGAGCAGTTCTTC	CASSIYEAGNEQFF
TRBV2	TRBJ1-5	-	-	TGTGCCAGCACCCAACAGACAGGCCACAATCAGCCCCAGCATTTT	CASTQQTGHNQPQHF
TRBV5-1	TRBJ2-5	TRBD1	-	TGCGCCAGCAGCTCGGCTAATACAGGGGGCGAGACCCAGTACTTC	CASSSANTGGETQYF
TRBV15	TRBJ2-2	TRBD2	many	TGTGCCACCAGCAGAGATAGTCTAGCGGCGAACACCGGGGAGCTGTTTTTT	CATSRDSLAANTGELFF
TRBV7-9	TRBJ1-1	-	-	TGTGCCAGCAGCCATCTGGGGGGCGGTGTAGAAGCTTTCTTT	CASSHLGGGVEAFF
TRBV2	TRBJ1-5	-	many	TGTGCCAGCAGTGAAGCGGGGTTTCTGGGGCAGCCCCAGCATTTT	CASSEAGFLGQPQHF
TRBV4-3	TRBJ2-3	TRBD1	-	TGCGCCAGCAGCCGAGTAGGGACAGGGGCCACAGATACGCAGTATTTT	CASSRVGTGATDTQYF